The 20 T cell receptor beta chains given below trace back to one sample, sequenced in a study of T cells after yellow fever vaccination. TCRdb re-called the 5' RACE reads through MiXCR, storing one row per CDR3 protein. The data show about 220,000 distinct CDR3 sequences, roughly 6.8% seen once. The source was CD4+ T cells sorted from PBMCs, collected on the day of the yellow fever booster vaccination. These receptors were obtained from a man aged 25 to 40 who received the YFV17D yellow fever vaccine.

This clonotype was seen repeatedly, ten times or more. The rearrangement links TRBV14 to TRBJ2-1; a weak D match, TRBD2 (6 bases). CDR3 length: 15 residues. Trimming cost V 2 bases and J 5 bases, with 13 bases left between them. Looked up from germline, CDR1 is SGHDN and CDR2 is FVKESK. The CDR3 nucleotides are TGTGCCAGCAGCCAACCTAGGACTATTAACAATGAGCAGTTCTTC. It translates to CASSQPRTINNEQFF.

This clonotype has a count of ten or more. The CDR3 region has the DNA TGTGCCAGCAGAGCGGACAGGGATCAGCCCCAGCATTTT. This encodes CASRADRDQPQHF. The V call is TRBV12-3 or TRBV12-4, the J call TRBJ1-5; 8 bases fit TRBD1. The CDR3 is made up of 13 amino acids. J lost 5 bases, V lost 6 bases, and 3 bases had no gene match.

At least ten counts were recorded for this clonotype. The chain combines TRBV28 with TRBJ2-7; 7 bases line up with TRBD2. The CDR3 has 14 residues. Unmatched junction bases numbered 9, after V lost 5 bases and J lost 5 bases. Germline V lookup: CDR1 MDHEN, CDR2 SYDVKM. CDR3 amino acids: CASSLIPRGDEQYF. The CDR3 DNA follows: TGTGCCAGCAGTCTGATCCCCCGGGGGGACGAGCAGTACTTC.

The V and J genes are TRBV10-3 and TRBJ2-6; D gene uncertain. CDR1 ENHRY and CDR2 SYGVKD come from the germline V gene. The CDR3 extends over 14 amino acids. The V end was cut by 4 bases, the J end by 0 bases, with 4 bases between. CDR3 loop: CAISVGSGANVLTF. Written as DNA, the CDR3 is TGTGCCATCAGTGTTGGCTCTGGGGCCAACGTCCTGACTTTC.

This clonotype has a handful of counts. The chain recombines TRBV5-1 with TRBJ2-1; D uncertain. The V end lost 0 bases, the J end lost 3 bases, and 10 bases lay between the germline ends. Germline V lookup: CDR1 SGHRS, CDR2 YFSETQ. The CDR3 loop spans 15 amino acids. The CDR3 coding sequence is TGCGCCAGCAGCTTGGCCGTACGAGACTACAATGAGCAGTTCTTC. Translating it yields CASSLAVRDYNEQFF.

The sample holds many counts of this clonotype. The chain combines TRBV6-5 with TRBJ2-7; maybe TRBD1 (5 bases). The CDR3 is 11 residues long. Per germline, CDR1 MNHEY and CDR2 SVGAGI. The V and J ends lost 6 bases and 3 bases respectively, with 6 bases between them. This chain's CDR3 is CASRQGYEQYF. The CDR3 DNA sequence: TGTGCCAGCAGGCAGGGCTACGAGCAGTACTTC.

The rearrangement uses TRBV6-6 and TRBJ1-1; D is perhaps TRBD1 (5 bases). The ends were cut back, 3 bases at V and 8 bases at J, with 13 bases in the middle. The CDR3 consists of 13 residues. CDR1 is MNHNY and CDR2 is SVGAGI in the germline V gene (reference sequence). This CDR3 reads CASSYSGRTEAFF. The CDR3 DNA follows: TGTGCCAGCAGTTATAGTGGAAGGACAGAAGCTTTCTTT.

The chain carries TRBV5-6 and TRBJ2-7; perhaps TRBD1 as D (6 bases). Germline loops: CDR1 SGHDT, CDR2 YYEEEE. The CDR3 spans 15 residues. V was shortened by 0 bases and J by 2 bases, with 12 bases between the two germline ends. As DNA, the CDR3 is TGTGCCAGCAGCTTGGGAGACAGGCCGGCCTACGAGCAGTACTTC. This translates into CASSLGDRPAYEQYF.

The genes are TRBV18 and TRBJ1-5; possibly TRBD1 for D (6 bases). CDR1 and CDR2 from the germline V gene are KGHSH and LQKENI. This CDR3 has 15 amino acids. V lost 2 bases and J 6 bases, leaving 14 bases between the germline ends. Written as DNA, the CDR3 is TGTGCCAGCTCACCAATGGGGGCGTCGGGTCAGCCCCAGCATTTT. This encodes CASSPMGASGQPQHF.

This clonotype was detected ten times or more. This rearrangement joins TRBV29-1 to TRBJ2-5; D is unclear. The CDR3 is 14 residues long. Trimming took 1 base from V and 5 from J, leaving 14 bases between them. Per the germline V gene, CDR1 is SQVTM and CDR2 is ANQGSEA. CDR3 sequence: CSVEGTQAVETQYF. In DNA, the CDR3 is TGCAGCGTTGAAGGGACCCAGGCGGTTGAGACCCAGTACTTC.

This clonotype occurred many times. The V call is TRBV29-1, the J call TRBJ2-4; D may be TRBD1 (5 bases). CDR1 is SQVTM and CDR2 is ANQGSEA in the germline V gene. The CDR3 has 15 amino acids. V dropped 7 bases and J dropped 6 bases, with 22 bases sitting between them. CDR3 region: CSAVVPGQITNIQYF. The CDR3, as DNA: TGCAGCGCCGTGGTGCCAGGGCAAATTACAAACATTCAGTACTTC. Full variable domain (missing parts from reference TRBV29-1 and TRBJ2-4): SAVISQKPSRDICQRGTSLTIQCQVDSQVTMMFWYRQQPGQSLTLIATANQGSEATYESGFVIDKFPISRPNLTFSTLTVSNMSPEDSSIYLCSAVVPGQITNIQYFGAGTRLSVL.

The chain's CDR3 is CSVNRGILETQYF. In DNA, the CDR3 is TGCAGCGTTAACAGGGGGATTTTGGAGACCCAGTACTTC. The genes are TRBV29-1 and TRBJ2-5; 8 positions match TRBD1. From germline, CDR1 is SQVTM and CDR2 ANQGSEA. After removal of 5 bases from V and 5 bases from J, the junction contained 7 bases not matched to a gene. The CDR3 runs 13 residues.

Ten or more counts support this clonotype. This chain links TRBV29-1 with TRBJ2-5; D is ambiguous. CDR3 length equals 11 residues. Germline V CDR1 and CDR2: SQVTM, ANQGSEA. Trimming pared 7 bases from V and 1 base from J, leaving 7 bases between. The CDR3 sequence: CSGGPQETQYF. The CDR3 nucleotides read TGCAGCGGAGGTCCCCAAGAGACCCAGTACTTC. Complete variable domain (other parts from reference TRBV29-1 and TRBJ2-5): SAVISQKPSRDICQRGTSLTIQCQVDSQVTMMFWYRQQPGQSLTLIATANQGSEATYESGFVIDKFPISRPNLTFSTLTVSNMSPEDSSIYLCSGGPQETQYFGPGTRLLVL.

This clonotype was recorded a few times. The chain uses TRBV6-5 and TRBJ1-6; maybe TRBD1 (5 bases). Germline CDR1 and CDR2: MNHEY and SVGAGI. CDR3 length: 16 residues. Between the trimmed V and J ends, which lost 4 bases and 7 bases, there was a span of 17 bases. DNA for the CDR3: TGTGCCAGCAGTTCCACTCGCAGGGTGGGAAATTCACCCCTCCACTTT. Translating gives CASSSTRRVGNSPLHF.

V usage is TRBV20-1 and J usage is TRBJ1-3; 7 bases are a match to TRBD1. Germline CDR1 DFQATT, CDR2 SNEGSKA (reference sequence). The CDR3 has 14 residues. V lost 3 bases, J lost 6 bases, and 8 bases stayed unmatched. As DNA, the CDR3 is TGCAGTGCTAGCTCGACAGGGCATTTAAACACCATATATTTT. It codes for CSASSTGHLNTIYF.

The V and J genes are TRBV4-1 and TRBJ2-1, with 9 positions matching TRBD2. Germline V CDR1 and CDR2: MGHRA, YSYEKL. The V gene end was trimmed by 1 base and the J gene end by 2 bases; junction bases not matched to a gene: 3. The CDR3 extends over 16 amino acids. The CDR3 nucleotides read TGCGCCAGCAGCCAAGGGCCTAGCGGGACCTACAATGAGCAGTTCTTC. Amino acid sequence: CASSQGPSGTYNEQFF.

The chain links TRBV3-1 to TRBJ2-1; 8 nucleotides line up with TRBD1. Germline CDR1 is LGHDT and CDR2 is YNNKEL (reference sequence). The CDR3 loop spans 15 amino acids. J gave up 3 bases and V 5 bases, and 6 bases lay outside the gene matches. CDR3 protein: CASSLQGVGYNEQFF. Written as DNA, the CDR3 is TGTGCCAGCAGCTTACAGGGGGTCGGCTACAATGAGCAGTTCTTC.

The chain carries TRBV20-1 and TRBJ2-7; TRBD1 agrees at 9 bases. The CDR3 has 13 residues. V gave up 5 bases and J gave up 2 bases; unmatched junction bases: 4. The germline CDR1 and CDR2 sequences are DFQATT and SNEGSKA (reference sequence). Here the CDR3 DNA reads TGCAGTGCTCCACGACAGGGGGCCTACGAGCAGTACTTC. Encoded protein: CSAPRQGAYEQYF.

This clonotype showed up many times. This sequence joins TRBV5-1 and TRBJ1-1, with D hard to call. The germline V gene encodes CDR1 SGHRS and CDR2 YFSETQ. V lost 5 bases and J lost 5, with 10 bases in between. The CDR3 consists of 12 residues. CDR3 sequence (DNA): TGCGCCAGCAGGAGGGAGGTAACTGAAGCTTTCTTT. Translation: CASRREVTEAFF.

A few counts support this clonotype. The chain's CDR3 is CARRQGSGELFF. The CDR3 bases are TGTGCCAGAAGACAGGGGTCCGGGGAGCTGTTTTTT. This chain uses TRBV2 with TRBJ2-2, with 8 bases matching TRBD1. Germline-derived CDR1 and CDR2 are SNHLY and FYNNEI. Trimming at V came to 9 bases and at J to 6 bases, leaving 3 bases not matched to a gene. This CDR3 is 12 amino acids long.